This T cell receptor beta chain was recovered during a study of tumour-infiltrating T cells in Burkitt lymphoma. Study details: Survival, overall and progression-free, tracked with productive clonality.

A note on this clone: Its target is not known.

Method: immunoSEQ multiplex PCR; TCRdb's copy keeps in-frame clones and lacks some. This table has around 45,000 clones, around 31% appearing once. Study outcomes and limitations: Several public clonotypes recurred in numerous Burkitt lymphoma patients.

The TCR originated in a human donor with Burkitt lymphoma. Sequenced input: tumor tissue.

The CDR3 DNA sequence: TGTGCCAGCAGCGTAGGAGGTGACTATGGCTACACCTTC. The encoded protein is CASSVGGDYGYTF. The chain recombines TRBV9 with TRBJ1-2; D not resolved. CDR1 and CDR2 (germline): SGDLS, YYNGEE. V was clipped by 0 bases and J by 3 bases, with 6 bases between them. CDR3 size: 13 residues.